This T cell receptor (beta chain) was sequenced during a study of cytomegalovirus exposure and HLA in healthy donors. The CDR3 contains 17 residues. V lost 5 bases and J lost 0; bases outside the gene matches: 12. Germline V gene data show CDR1 as SNHLY and CDR2 as FYNNEI. The primer mix had 60 Vbeta and 13 Jbeta primers. Assay: immunoSEQ multiplex PCR; the TCRdb copy retains only in-frame clones and omits some. The sample consists of 130,000 to 150,000 clones, under 80% of them appearing once. The specimen was PBMCs. The sequence was collected from a male donor in good health and CMV-seronegative. V and J are TRBV2 and TRBJ2-5, with 7 bases lining up with TRBD1. The CDR3 DNA is TGTGCCAGCAGTTACACAGGGGTAGGGTCGTACCAAGAGACCCAGTACTTC. It encodes CASSYTGVGSYQETQYF.